The source of this T cell receptor (beta chain) is a study of early T cells in non-severe SARS-CoV-2 infection. Study results and caveats: Missing private and CD4 specificities, VDJdb matching favored anti-spike CD8 responses.

The CDR3 is 14 amino acids. Germline V gives CDR1 MNHNS, CDR2 SASEGT. Trimming removed 7 bases at V and 7 bases at J, with 17 bases between. Unique molecular identifiers were affixed to single, distinct cDNA molecules. Via MiXCR, TCRdb re-called the 5' RACE reads, giving one row per CDR3 protein. The table includes approximately 19,000 distinct CDR3 sequences, more than 4.5% detected once. This clonotype was observed at least ten times. Its antigen is currently unknown. V gene TRBV6-1 combines with J gene TRBJ2-1; possible D gene TRBD2, 6 bases. The sample was whole blood. The receptor comes from an adult who was a healthcare worker with PCR-confirmed SARS-CoV-2 infection or an uninfected control (not recorded which). This CDR3 reads CASKFSGTVNEQFF. As DNA, the CDR3 is TGTGCCAGCAAGTTTAGCGGAACCGTGAATGAGCAGTTCTTC.